This T cell receptor (beta chain) was observed in a study of blood T cell repertoires in COVID-19. Study context: Donors in the United States, Italy and Spain gave samples during acute or convalescent COVID-19.

The CDR3 extends over 16 amino acids. Germline loops: CDR1 MNHNS, CDR2 SASEGT. The V end was cut by 4 bases, the J end by 1 base, with 13 bases between. This clone came up a few times. Methods used by the authors: The authors estimated nucleated cell counts from reference gene primer amplification. Profiled with immunoSEQ multiplex PCR; TCRdb holds only in-frame clones, not every one. The V and J calls and clone size were taken over from that table, and D and trimming were inferred from the DNA. The data hold over 400,000 clones, with around 85% observed a single time. The V and J genes are TRBV6-1 and TRBJ2-2, with D possibly being TRBD1 (5 bases). This receptor was taken from a human donor in a cohort sampled during active COVID-19. The sample consisted of peripheral blood. CDR3 nucleotide sequence: TGTGCCAGCAGTGTGACCAGGGTAAAGAACACCGGGGAGCTGTTTTTT. Residues: CASSVTRVKNTGELFF.